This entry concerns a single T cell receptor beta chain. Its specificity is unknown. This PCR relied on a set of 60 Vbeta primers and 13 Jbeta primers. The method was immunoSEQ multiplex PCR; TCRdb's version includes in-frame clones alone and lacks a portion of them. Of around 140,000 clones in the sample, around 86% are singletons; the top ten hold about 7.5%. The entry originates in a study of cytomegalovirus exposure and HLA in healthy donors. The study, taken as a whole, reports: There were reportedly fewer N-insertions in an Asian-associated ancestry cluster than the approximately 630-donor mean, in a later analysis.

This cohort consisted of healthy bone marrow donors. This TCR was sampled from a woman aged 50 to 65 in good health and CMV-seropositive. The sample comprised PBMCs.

The CDR3, as DNA: TGTGCCAGCAGTTTAGTAGCGCTAGCGGGCTCCTACAATGAGCAGTTCTTC. It translates to CASSLVALAGSYNEQFF. V gene TRBV27 combines with J gene TRBJ2-1, with 8 bases aligning to TRBD2. Trimming took 2 bases from V and 0 from J; bases not matched to a gene: 6. Germline lookup yields CDR1 MNHEY and CDR2 SMNVEV (reference sequence). The CDR3 has 17 residues.